The 24 T cell receptor beta chains below all came from one sample that was sequenced in a study of cytomegalovirus exposure and HLA in healthy donors (dated by TCRdb to the late 2010s). Library creation used the immunoSEQ multiplex PCR assay. Drawn from immuneACCESS, this table holds only the in-frame rearrangements with V and J called that TCRdb kept. Clones are partly lost; checked studies trace under half to an unresolved V gene and leave the rest unexplained. In this sample the table shows about 71,000 clones, approximately 96% of which occur a single time. Of the sample, about 1.5% is held by the ten largest clones. Input material: PBMCs. These receptors all come from a man aged 18 to 29 in good health and CMV-seropositive.

The V call is TRBV4-2, the J call TRBJ2-6, with a tentative D call TRBD2 (6 bases). Germline CDR1 is LGHNA and CDR2 is YNFKEQ. Trimming took off 1 base at V and 2 bases at J, with 6 bases between the two ends. The CDR3 runs to 15 residues. The CDR3 region has the DNA TGTGCCAGCAGCCAAGTAGCGGCTGGGGCCAACGTCCTGACTTTC. Encoded protein: CASSQVAAGANVLTF.

This chain uses TRBV27 with TRBJ1-2; 8 positions match TRBD1. Germline assignment: CDR1 MNHEY and CDR2 SMNVEV (reference sequence). There are 14 residues in the CDR3. V shed 3 bases, J shed 5 bases, and the junction held 5 bases outside the gene matches. The CDR3 protein is CASSFRGLGYGYTF. DNA of the CDR3: TGTGCCAGCAGTTTCAGGGGGCTTGGGTATGGCTACACCTTC.

The rearrangement joins TRBV7-2 to TRBJ1-2; possible D gene TRBD1, 5 bases. Germline CDR1 is SGHTA and CDR2 is FQGNSA. V was clipped by 5 bases and J by 5 bases, with 18 bases between them. The CDR3 extends over 15 amino acids. In nucleotides, the CDR3 is TGTGCCAGCAGCGCCACCGGGACGGGGGTTTATGGCTACACCTTC. Protein product: CASSATGTGVYGYTF.

The chain is built from TRBV9 and TRBJ2-5; 7 positions match TRBD2. Germline loops: CDR1 SGDLS, CDR2 YYNGEE. The CDR3 runs 14 residues. Trimming removed 3 bases from V and 5 bases from J; junction bases left unmatched: 7. In DNA form, the CDR3 reads TGTGCCAGCAGCGCGGCGGGGGTCGGGGAGACCCAGTACTTC. As protein: CASSAAGVGETQYF.

The chain uses TRBV10-3 and TRBJ2-2, with 13 bases identical to TRBD2. The V gene's germline CDR1 is ENHRY and CDR2 SYGVKD. V shed 5 bases, J shed 4 bases, and the junction held 4 bases outside the gene matches. CDR3 length: 16 residues. The CDR3 DNA is TGTGCCATCAGTCCTAGACTAGCGGGAGGCACCGGGGAGCTGTTTTTT. Encoded protein: CAISPRLAGGTGELFF.

This clone was seen a single time. The genes are TRBV4-1 and TRBJ1-2; 8 nucleotides line up with TRBD1. CDR3 length: 16 amino acids. Germline trimming cut 4 bases from V and 2 bases from J; bases unmatched to any gene: 9. Germline CDR1 is MGHRA and CDR2 is YSYEKL. CDR3 in amino acids: CASSRMTGVFNYGYTF. The CDR3 DNA reads TGCGCCAGCAGCCGCATGACAGGGGTATTCAACTATGGCTACACCTTC.

The rearrangement uses TRBV5-1 and TRBJ2-3; the D gene is possibly TRBD1 (6 bases). The germline CDR1 and CDR2 sequences are SGHRS and YFSETQ. This CDR3 is 14 amino acids long. Trimming took off 0 bases at V and 4 bases at J, with 9 bases between the two ends. Here the CDR3 DNA reads TGCGCCAGCAGCTTGGGACAGGATTCAGATACGCAGTATTTT. Residues: CASSLGQDSDTQYF.

V and J are TRBV9 and TRBJ1-1; D is possibly TRBD1 (5 bases). The CDR3 contains 14 residues. Trimming removed 0 bases at V and 6 bases at J, with 12 bases between. The germline V gene has CDR1 SGDLS and CDR2 YYNGEE. CDR3: CASSVGGVGAEAFF. The CDR3 DNA follows: TGTGCCAGCAGCGTAGGGGGGGTTGGCGCTGAAGCTTTCTTT.

This clone was detected only once. The chain recombines TRBV2 with TRBJ2-1; 7 bases align to TRBD1. The CDR3 contains 13 residues. Losses at the gene ends were 8 bases for V and 8 bases for J; bases not matched to a gene: 9. Germline CDR1 reads SNHLY; CDR2 reads FYNNEI. The chain's CDR3 is CASLFGTAHEQFF. Written as DNA, the CDR3 is TGTGCCAGCCTCTTTGGGACAGCTCATGAGCAGTTCTTC.

The gene calls are TRBV12-5 and TRBJ2-3; 12 bases match TRBD2. CDR3 length: 17 residues. Trimming at V came to 5 bases and at J to 5 bases, leaving 11 bases not matched to a gene. Looked up from germline, CDR1 is LGHNT and CDR2 is FRNRAP. The CDR3 DNA is TGTGCTAGTGGTCCTAGCGGGGGGGCGCACATGCAAGATACGCAGTATTTT. Translation: CASGPSGGAHMQDTQYF.

This clone was detected only once. V usage is TRBV6-1 and J usage is TRBJ2-5; perhaps TRBD1 as D (6 bases). V was pared by 8 bases and J by 2 bases, with 15 bases between. The CDR3 is 14 residues long. The germline CDR1 and CDR2 sequences are MNHNS and SASEGT. The CDR3 DNA reads as TGTGCCAGCGTGTTCGGAGGACAGCAAGAGACCCAGTACTTC. Amino acids: CASVFGGQQETQYF.

The chain combines TRBV5-1 with TRBJ2-1, with 13 bases identical to TRBD2. The CDR3 runs 18 residues. V lost 0 bases and J lost 10; bases outside the gene matches: 13. Germline-derived CDR1 and CDR2 are SGHRS and YFSETQ. The CDR3 coding sequence is TGCGCCAGCAGCTTGGGCCCCCTTCGACTAGCGGGAGGCGGGGAGCAGTTCTTC. Protein sequence: CASSLGPLRLAGGGEQFF. Together with reference TRBV5-1 and TRBJ2-1, the CDR3 gives the full variable domain: KAGVTQTPRYLIKTRGQQVTLSCSPISGHRSVSWYQQTPGQGLQFLFEYFSETQRNKGNFPGRFSGRQFSNSRSEMNVSTLELGDSALYLCASSLGPLRLAGGGEQFFGPGTRLTVL.

The table lists this clone with a count of one. The chain employs TRBV9 and TRBJ2-3; a weak D match, TRBD1 (5 bases). Germline CDR1 is SGDLS and CDR2 is YYNGEE. Trimming removed 5 bases from V and 1 base from J, with 14 bases in between. The CDR3 is made up of 15 amino acids. CDR3 region: CASRKGISGTDTQYF. In DNA form, the CDR3 reads TGTGCCAGCAGGAAGGGGATTTCGGGCACAGATACGCAGTATTTT.

The rearrangement joins TRBV6-1 to TRBJ1-1; D not certain. V lost 6 bases, J lost 7 bases, and 9 bases lay in between. Germline lookup yields CDR1 MNHNS and CDR2 SASEGT. This CDR3 contains 11 residues. CDR3 sequence (DNA): TGTGCCAGCAGGGTTACATTTGAAGCTTTCTTT. Protein product: CASRVTFEAFF.

This clone was seen more than once but under ten times. This rearrangement joins TRBV6-5 to TRBJ2-7; 10 positions match TRBD1. CDR3 length: 14 amino acids. After removal of 6 bases from V and 6 bases from J, the junction contained 8 bases not matched to a gene. The germline V gene encodes CDR1 MNHEY and CDR2 SVGAGI. CDR3 sequence reads: CASSRDRGRGEQYF. CDR3 nucleotide sequence: TGTGCCAGCAGCCGGGACAGGGGAAGAGGCGAGCAGTACTTC.

In this sample, this clone turned up once. The V and J genes are TRBV4-2 and TRBJ2-2; maybe TRBD1 (6 bases). Germline V gene sequence: CDR1 LGHNA, CDR2 YNFKEQ. V was cut by 1 base and J by 0 bases, with 12 bases left in between. The CDR3 has 17 amino acids. CDR3 nucleotide sequence: TGTGCCAGCAGCCAAGCCCCGGGACAAACGAACACCGGGGAGCTGTTTTTT. Translation gives CASSQAPGQTNTGELFF.

The chain employs TRBV5-1 and TRBJ2-1, with a tentative D call TRBD1 (5 bases). V was shortened by 5 bases and J by 9 bases, with 15 bases between the two germline ends. This CDR3 spans 13 amino acids. Germline CDR1 is SGHRS and CDR2 is YFSETQ. In nucleotides, the CDR3 is TGCGCCAGCAGTTCATTTCAGGGAAGTGAGCAGTTCTTC. It translates to CASSSFQGSEQFF.

V usage is TRBV9 and J usage is TRBJ2-5; D may be TRBD2 (6 bases). This CDR3 comprises 14 residues. The V gene lost 3 bases and the J gene lost 5 bases, with 14 bases spanning the gap. CDR1 and CDR2 (germline): SGDLS, YYNGEE. CDR3: CASSGGTPDETQYF. The DNA for the CDR3 is TGTGCCAGCAGCGGCGGGACCCCAGACGAGACCCAGTACTTC.

The chain uses TRBV6-1 and TRBJ2-3, with 7 bases matching TRBD2. Losses at the gene ends were 6 bases for V and 6 bases for J; bases not matched to a gene: 9. Germline values: CDR1 MNHNS, CDR2 SASEGT. CDR3 length: 14 amino acids. The CDR3 DNA is TGTGCCAGCAGCCTCAGACTAGCTGGGGATACGCAGTATTTT. Translated: CASSLRLAGDTQYF.

The chain uses TRBV5-1 and TRBJ1-1; the D gene is possibly TRBD1 (5 bases). The CDR3 has 13 amino acids. Trimming shortened V by 7 bases and J by 3 bases, and 13 bases separated the two germline ends. From germline, CDR1 is SGHRS and CDR2 YFSETQ. CDR3 sequence reads: CASGPGGDTEAFF. Written as DNA, the CDR3 is TGCGCCAGCGGCCCCGGGGGGGACACTGAAGCTTTCTTT.

This clone showed up just once. The V and J genes are TRBV6-5 and TRBJ1-2; weak D call: TRBD1 (6 bases). The germline V gene encodes CDR1 MNHEY and CDR2 SVGAGI. The V and J ends lost 7 bases and 4 bases respectively, with 16 bases between them. This CDR3 region has 14 residues. The CDR3 nucleotides read TGTGCCAGCACTCCGATCCAAGGGGGCTATGGCTACACCTTC. This codes for CASTPIQGGYGYTF.

This chain links TRBV2 with TRBJ2-4, with TRBD2 matching over 7 bases. There are 14 residues in the CDR3. CDR1 and CDR2 (germline): SNHLY, FYNNEI. The V gene end was trimmed by 8 bases and the J gene end by 8 bases; junction bases not matched to a gene: 12. Here the CDR3 DNA reads TGTGCCAGCCAATCGGAAGCGGGATCGCACATTCAGTACTTC. This gives the protein CASQSEAGSHIQYF. The full variable domain, in which reference TRBV2 and TRBJ2-4 provide the parts outside the CDR3, is EPEVTQTPSHQVTQMGQEVILRCVPISNHLYFYWYRQILGQKVEFLVSFYNNEISEKSEIFDDQFSVERPDGSNFTLKIRSTKLEDSAMYFCASQSEAGSHIQYFGAGTRLSVL.

The rearrangement uses TRBV29-1 and TRBJ1-2; TRBD1 matches 8 bases. Germline V lookup: CDR1 SQVTM, CDR2 ANQGSEA. This CDR3 contains 12 residues. J gave up 8 bases and V 4 bases, and 6 bases lay outside the gene matches. The CDR3 loop is CSVAGGAEGYTF. The CDR3, as DNA: TGCAGCGTTGCAGGGGGCGCGGAGGGCTACACCTTC.

This sequence joins TRBV19 and TRBJ1-1; 9 bases fit TRBD1. The length of the CDR3 is 14 residues. The germline V gene encodes CDR1 LNHDA and CDR2 SQIVND (reference sequence). The V and J ends lost 8 bases and 8 bases, in that order; junction bases with no gene match: 12. Here the CDR3 reads CASHSKRGTGEAFF. The CDR3 DNA follows: TGTGCCAGTCATAGTAAGCGGGGGACAGGGGAAGCTTTCTTT.